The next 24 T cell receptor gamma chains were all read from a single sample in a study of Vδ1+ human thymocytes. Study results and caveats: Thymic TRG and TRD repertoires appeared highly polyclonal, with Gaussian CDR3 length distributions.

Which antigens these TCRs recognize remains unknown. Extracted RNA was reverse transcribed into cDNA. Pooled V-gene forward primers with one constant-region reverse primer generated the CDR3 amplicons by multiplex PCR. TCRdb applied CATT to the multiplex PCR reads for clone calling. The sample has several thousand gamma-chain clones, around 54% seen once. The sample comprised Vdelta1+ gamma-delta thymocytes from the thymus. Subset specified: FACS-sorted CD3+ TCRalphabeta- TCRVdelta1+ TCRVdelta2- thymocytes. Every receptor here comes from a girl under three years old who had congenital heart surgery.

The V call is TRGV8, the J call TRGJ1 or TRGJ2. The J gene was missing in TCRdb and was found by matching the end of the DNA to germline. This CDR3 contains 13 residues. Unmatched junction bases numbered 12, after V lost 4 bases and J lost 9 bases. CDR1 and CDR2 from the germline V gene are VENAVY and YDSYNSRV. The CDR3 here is CATWDLSRGKKLF. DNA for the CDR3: TGTGCCACCTGGGACTTAAGTCGGGGTAAGAAACTCTTT.

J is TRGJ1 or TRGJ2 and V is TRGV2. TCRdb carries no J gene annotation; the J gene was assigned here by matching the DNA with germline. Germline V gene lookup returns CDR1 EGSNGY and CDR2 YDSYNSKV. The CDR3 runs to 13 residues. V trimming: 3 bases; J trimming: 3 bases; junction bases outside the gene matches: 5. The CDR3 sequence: CATWDPFYYKKLF. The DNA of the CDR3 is TGTGCCACCTGGGACCCCTTTTATTATAAGAAACTCTTT.

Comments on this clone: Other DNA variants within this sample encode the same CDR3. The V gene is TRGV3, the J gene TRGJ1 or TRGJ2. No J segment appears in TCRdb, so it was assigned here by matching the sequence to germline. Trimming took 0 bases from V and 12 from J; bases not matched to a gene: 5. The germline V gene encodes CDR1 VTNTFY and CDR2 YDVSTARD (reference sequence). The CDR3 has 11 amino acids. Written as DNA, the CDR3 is TGTGCCACCTGGGACAGGCCAGGGAAACTCTTT. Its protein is CATWDRPGKLF.

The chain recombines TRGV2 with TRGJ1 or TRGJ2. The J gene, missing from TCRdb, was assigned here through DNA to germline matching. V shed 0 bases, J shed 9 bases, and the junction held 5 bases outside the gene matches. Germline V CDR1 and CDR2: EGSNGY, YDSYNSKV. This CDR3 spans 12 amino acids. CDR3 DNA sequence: TGTGCCACCTGGGACGGGCCGACTAAGAAACTCTTT. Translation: CATWDGPTKKLF.

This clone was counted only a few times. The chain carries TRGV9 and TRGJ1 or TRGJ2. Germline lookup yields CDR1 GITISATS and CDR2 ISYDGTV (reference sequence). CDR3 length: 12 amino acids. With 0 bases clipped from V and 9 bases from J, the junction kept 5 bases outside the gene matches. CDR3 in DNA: TGTGCCTTGTGGGAGGTGCTCACTAAGAAACTCTTT. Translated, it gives CALWEVLTKKLF.

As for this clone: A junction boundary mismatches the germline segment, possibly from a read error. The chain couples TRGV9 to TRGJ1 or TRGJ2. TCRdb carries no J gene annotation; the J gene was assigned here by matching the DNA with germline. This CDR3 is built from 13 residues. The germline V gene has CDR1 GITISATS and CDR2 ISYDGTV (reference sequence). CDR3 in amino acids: CASWDLNYYKKLF. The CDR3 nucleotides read TGTGCCTCGTGGGACCTAAATTATTATAAGAAACTCTTT.

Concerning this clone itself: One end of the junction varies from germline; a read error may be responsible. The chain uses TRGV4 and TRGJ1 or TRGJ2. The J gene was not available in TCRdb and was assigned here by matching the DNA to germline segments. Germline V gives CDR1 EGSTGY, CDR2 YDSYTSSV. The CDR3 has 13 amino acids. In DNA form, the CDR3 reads TGTGCCACCTGGGATGCTTGGCCTTATAGGAAACTCTTT. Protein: CATWDAWPYRKLF.

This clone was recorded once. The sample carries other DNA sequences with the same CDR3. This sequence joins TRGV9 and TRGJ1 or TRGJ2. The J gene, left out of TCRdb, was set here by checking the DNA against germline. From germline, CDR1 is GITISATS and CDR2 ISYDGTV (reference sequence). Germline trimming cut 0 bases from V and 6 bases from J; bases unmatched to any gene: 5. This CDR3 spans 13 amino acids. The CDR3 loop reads CALWEVLGYKKLF. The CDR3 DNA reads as TGTGCCTTGTGGGAGGTGCTAGGTTATAAGAAACTCTTT.

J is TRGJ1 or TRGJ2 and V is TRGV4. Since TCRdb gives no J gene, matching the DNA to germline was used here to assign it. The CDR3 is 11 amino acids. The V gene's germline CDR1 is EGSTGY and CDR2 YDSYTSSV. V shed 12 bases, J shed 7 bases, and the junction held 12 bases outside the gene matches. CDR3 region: CAQIGLYKKLF. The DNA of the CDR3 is TGTGCCCAAATAGGTCTATATAAGAAACTCTTT.

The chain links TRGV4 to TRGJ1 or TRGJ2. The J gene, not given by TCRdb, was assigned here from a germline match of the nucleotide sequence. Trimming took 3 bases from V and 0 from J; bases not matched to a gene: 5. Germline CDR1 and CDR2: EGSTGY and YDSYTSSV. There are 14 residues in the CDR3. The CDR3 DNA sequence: TGTGCCACCTGGGATTCCCCGAATTATTATAAGAAACTCTTT. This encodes CATWDSPNYYKKLF.

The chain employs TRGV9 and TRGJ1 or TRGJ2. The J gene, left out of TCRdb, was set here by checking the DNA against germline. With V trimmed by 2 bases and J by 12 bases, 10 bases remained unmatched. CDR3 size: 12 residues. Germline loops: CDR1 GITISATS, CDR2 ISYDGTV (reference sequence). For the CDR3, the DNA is TGTGCCTTGTGGGAGGCGCAAGGAGGGAAACTCTTT. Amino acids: CALWEAQGGKLF.

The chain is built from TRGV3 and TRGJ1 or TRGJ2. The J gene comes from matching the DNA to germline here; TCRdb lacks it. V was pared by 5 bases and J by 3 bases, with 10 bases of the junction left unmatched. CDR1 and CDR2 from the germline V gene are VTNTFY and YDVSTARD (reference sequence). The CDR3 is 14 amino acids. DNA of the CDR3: TGTGCCACCTGGGCCCCGGTTGGTTATTATAAGAAACTCTTT. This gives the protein CATWAPVGYYKKLF.

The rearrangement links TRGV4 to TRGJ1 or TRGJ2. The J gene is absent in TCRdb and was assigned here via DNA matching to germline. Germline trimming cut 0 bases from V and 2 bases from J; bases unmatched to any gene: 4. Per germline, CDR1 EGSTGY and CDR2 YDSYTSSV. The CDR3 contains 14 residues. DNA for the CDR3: TGTGCCACCTGGGATGGGTATTATTATTATAAGAAACTCTTT. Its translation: CATWDGYYYYKKLF.

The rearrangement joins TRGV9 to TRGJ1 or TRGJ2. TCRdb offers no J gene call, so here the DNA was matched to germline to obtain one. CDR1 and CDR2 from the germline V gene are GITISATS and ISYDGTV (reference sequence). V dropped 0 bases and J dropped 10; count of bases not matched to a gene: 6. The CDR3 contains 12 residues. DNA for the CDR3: TGTGCCTTGTGGGAGGTGCCTGCCAAGAAACTCTTT. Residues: CALWEVPAKKLF.

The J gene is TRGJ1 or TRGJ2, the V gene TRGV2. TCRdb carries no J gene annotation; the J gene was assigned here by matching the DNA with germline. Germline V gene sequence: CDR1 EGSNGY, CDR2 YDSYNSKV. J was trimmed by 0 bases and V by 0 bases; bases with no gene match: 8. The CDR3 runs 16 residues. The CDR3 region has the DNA TGTGCCACCTGGGACGGGCCCGTAGAGAATTATTATAAGAAACTCTTT. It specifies CATWDGPVENYYKKLF.

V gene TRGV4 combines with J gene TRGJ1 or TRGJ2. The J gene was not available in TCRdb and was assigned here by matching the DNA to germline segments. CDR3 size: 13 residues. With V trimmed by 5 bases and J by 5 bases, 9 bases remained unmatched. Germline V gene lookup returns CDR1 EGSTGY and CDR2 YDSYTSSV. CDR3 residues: CATWARRDYKKLF. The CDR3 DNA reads TGTGCCACCTGGGCCCGACGCGATTATAAGAAACTCTTT.

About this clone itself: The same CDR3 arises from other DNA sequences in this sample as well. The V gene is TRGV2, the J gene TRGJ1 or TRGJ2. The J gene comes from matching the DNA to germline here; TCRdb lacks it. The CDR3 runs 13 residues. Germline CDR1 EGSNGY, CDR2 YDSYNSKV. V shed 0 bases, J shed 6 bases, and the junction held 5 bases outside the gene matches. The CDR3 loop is CATWDGLGYKKLF. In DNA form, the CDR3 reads TGTGCCACCTGGGACGGGCTAGGTTATAAGAAACTCTTT.

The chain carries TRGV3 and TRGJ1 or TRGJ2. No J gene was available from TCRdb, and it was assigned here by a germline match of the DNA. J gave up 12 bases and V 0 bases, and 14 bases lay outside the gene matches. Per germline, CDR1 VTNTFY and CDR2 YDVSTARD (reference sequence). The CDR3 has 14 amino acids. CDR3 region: CATWDRNAVWRKLF. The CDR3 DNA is TGTGCCACCTGGGACAGGAACGCGGTGTGGAGGAAACTCTTT.

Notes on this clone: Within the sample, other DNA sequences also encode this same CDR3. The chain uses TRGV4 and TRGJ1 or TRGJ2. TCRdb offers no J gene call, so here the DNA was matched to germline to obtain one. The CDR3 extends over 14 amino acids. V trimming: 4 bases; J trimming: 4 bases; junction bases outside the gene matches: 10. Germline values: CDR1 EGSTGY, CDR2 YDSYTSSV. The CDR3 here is CATWDGEDYYKKLF. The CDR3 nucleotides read TGTGCCACCTGGGACGGTGAGGACTATTATAAGAAACTCTTT.

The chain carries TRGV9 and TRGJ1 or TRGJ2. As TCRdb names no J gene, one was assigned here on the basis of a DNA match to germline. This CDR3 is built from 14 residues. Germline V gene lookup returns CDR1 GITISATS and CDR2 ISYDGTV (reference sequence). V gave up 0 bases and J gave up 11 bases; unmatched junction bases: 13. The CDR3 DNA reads TGTGCCTTGTGGGAGGTGCAAGCTTCGCAACAGAAACTCTTT. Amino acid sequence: CALWEVQASQQKLF.

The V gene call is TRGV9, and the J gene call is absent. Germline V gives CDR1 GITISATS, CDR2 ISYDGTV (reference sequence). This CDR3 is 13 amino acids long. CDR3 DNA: TGTGCCTTGTGGGAGGTGCACTATTATAACAAACTCTTT. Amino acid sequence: CALWEVHYYNKLF.

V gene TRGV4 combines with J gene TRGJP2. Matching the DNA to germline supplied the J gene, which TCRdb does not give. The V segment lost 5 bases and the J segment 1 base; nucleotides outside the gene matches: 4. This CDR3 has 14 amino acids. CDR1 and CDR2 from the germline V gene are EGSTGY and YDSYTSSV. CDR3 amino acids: CATWVFSSDWIKTF. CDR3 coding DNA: TGTGCCACCTGGGTGTTTAGTAGTGATTGGATCAAGACGTTT.

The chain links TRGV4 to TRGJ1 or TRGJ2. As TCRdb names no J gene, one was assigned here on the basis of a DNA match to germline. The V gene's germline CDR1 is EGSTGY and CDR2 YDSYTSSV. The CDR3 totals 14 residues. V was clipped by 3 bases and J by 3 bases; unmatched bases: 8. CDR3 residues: CATWDSGIYYKKLF. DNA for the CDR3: TGTGCCACCTGGGATAGTGGTATTTATTATAAGAAACTCTTT.

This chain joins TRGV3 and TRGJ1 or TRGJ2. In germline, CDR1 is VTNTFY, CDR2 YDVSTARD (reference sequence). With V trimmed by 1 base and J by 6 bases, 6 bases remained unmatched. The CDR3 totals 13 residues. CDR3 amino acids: CATWDSQGYKKLF. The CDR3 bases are TGTGCCACCTGGGACAGTCAGGGTTATAAGAAACTCTTT.